This T cell receptor beta chain derives from a study of PD-L1 blockade in urothelial cancer. Across the study: Researchers found blood samples held a median of roughly 140,000 T cells.

Repertoires were generated with immunoSEQ multiplex PCR, while TCRdb's copy carries only in-frame clones and drops some. The sample includes 55,000 to 85,000 clones, less than 90% of them seen just once. Time point given: pretreatment peripheral blood. V gave up 8 bases and J gave up 1 base; unmatched junction bases: 6. Per germline, CDR1 KGHSH and CDR2 LQKENI. The CDR3 runs to 15 residues. The clonotype originates from a woman in her seventies with urothelial cancer. The V gene is TRBV18, the J gene TRBJ2-7; 12 bases align to TRBD2. This specimen consisted of PBMCs, obtained around atezolizumab (anti-PD-L1) treatment. CDR3 loop: CASRTSGDGSYEQYF. Written as DNA, the CDR3 is TGTGCCAGCCGGACTAGCGGGGACGGGTCCTACGAGCAGTACTTC.